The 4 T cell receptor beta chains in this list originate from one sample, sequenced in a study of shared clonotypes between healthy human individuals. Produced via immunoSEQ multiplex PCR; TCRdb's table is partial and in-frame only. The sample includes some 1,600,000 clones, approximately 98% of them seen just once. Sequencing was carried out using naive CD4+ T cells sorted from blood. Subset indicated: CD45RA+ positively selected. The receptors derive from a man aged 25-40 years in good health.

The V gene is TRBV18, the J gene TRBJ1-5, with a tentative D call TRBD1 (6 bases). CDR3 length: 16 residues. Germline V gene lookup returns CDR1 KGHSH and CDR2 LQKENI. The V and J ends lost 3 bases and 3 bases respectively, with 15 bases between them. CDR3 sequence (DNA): TGTGCCAGCTCACCCAAACAGGGTGACACCAATCAGCCCCAGCATTTT. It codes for CASSPKQGDTNQPQHF.

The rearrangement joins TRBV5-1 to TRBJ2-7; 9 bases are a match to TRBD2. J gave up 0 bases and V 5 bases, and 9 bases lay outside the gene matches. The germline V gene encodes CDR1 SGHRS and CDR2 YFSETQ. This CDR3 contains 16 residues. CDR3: CASRVTSGLSSYEQYF. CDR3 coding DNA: TGCGCCAGCAGAGTGACTAGCGGTCTTAGCTCCTACGAGCAGTACTTC. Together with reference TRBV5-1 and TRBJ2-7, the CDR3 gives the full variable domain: KAGVTQTPRYLIKTRGQQVTLSCSPISGHRSVSWYQQTPGQGLQFLFEYFSETQRNKGNFPGRFSGRQFSNSRSEMNVSTLELGDSALYLCASRVTSGLSSYEQYFGPGTRLTVT.

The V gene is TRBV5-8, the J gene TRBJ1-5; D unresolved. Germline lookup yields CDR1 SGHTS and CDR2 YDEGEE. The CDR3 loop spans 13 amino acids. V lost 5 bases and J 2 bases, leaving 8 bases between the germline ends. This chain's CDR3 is CASRGQGNQPQHF. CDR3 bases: TGTGCCAGCAGAGGGCAGGGCAATCAGCCCCAGCATTTT.

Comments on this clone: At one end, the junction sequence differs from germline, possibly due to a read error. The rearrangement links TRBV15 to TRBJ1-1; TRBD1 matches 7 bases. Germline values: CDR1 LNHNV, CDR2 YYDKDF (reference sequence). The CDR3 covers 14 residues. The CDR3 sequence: CTTSRDRVPTEAFF. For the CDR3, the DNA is TGTACCACCAGCAGGGACAGAGTCCCAACTGAAGCTTTCTTT.